This T cell receptor beta chain was profiled in a study of CD4 T cells in relation to SARS-CoV-2 and coronaviruses. On the study more broadly: Of the patients, under 10 were male, a few female, two Hispanic. Study-wide points: This crossreactivity analysis covered spike protein alone, no other viral proteins. According to naive versus memory sequencing, detected responses are memory recall, not newly primed.

Germline values: CDR1 LNHDA, CDR2 SQIVND (reference sequence). Trimming removed 9 bases from V and 6 bases from J; junction bases left unmatched: 11. This CDR3 spans 15 amino acids. In the case of this clone: Its antigen is not identified.

Clones were sequenced by immunoSEQ multiplex PCR, and TCRdb holds only the in-frame ones, with some missing. The table has about 38,000 clones, over 75% seen once. The genes are TRBV19 and TRBJ1-5, with TRBD1 identical over 10 bases. This receptor was identified in an adult with COVID-19. Sequencing was done on a sample of memory CD4+ T cells from PBMCs. The CDR3 is CASAGLTGGSQPQHF. The DNA for the CDR3 is TGTGCCAGCGCCGGATTGACAGGGGGCTCTCAGCCCCAGCATTTT.